These T cell receptor beta chains were read from a single sample in a study of PD-L1 blockade in urothelial cancer. Data came from immunoSEQ multiplex PCR; TCRdb stores just in-frame clones and leaves some out. The repertoire holds some 76,000 clones, with 85% to 90% as singletons. Sequences were derived from PBMCs, sampled around atezolizumab (anti-PD-L1) treatment. The source of these receptors is a man in his 60s with urothelial cancer. Each CDR3 is given with its conserved first and last residue. A D gene is named only where the DNA matches it firmly. Clone size, where shown, is once, few, many, or a class for clones that have expanded.

TRBJ2-7 once NA TRBV28 TGTGCCAGCAGTTTAGTGAAGGCGGGTAGCTACGAGCAGTACTTC CASSLVKAGSYEQYF
TRBJ2-3 NA NA TRBV7-9 TGTGCCAGCAGCTGGAGTGATACGCAGTATTTT CASSWSDTQYF
TRBJ1-2 NA NA TRBV7-8 TGTGCCAGCAGCCCGAGGGATAACTATGGCTACACCTTC CASSPRDNYGYTF
TRBJ2-3 once TRBD1 TRBV6-5 TGTGCCACTTCGGACTCCGGGACAGGAGATACGCAGTATTTT CATSDSGTGDTQYF
TRBJ1-2 NA NA TRBV5-1 TGCGCCAGCAGCTTGGGAGAAGAGCTGGGCGGGTATGGCTACACCTTC CASSLGEELGGYGYTF
TRBJ2-2 NA TRBD2 TRBV2 TGTGCCAGCACGGGACTAGCGGGAGCCGGGGAGCTGTTTTTT CASTGLAGAGELFF
TRBJ1-5 NA TRBD1 TRBV7-2 TGTGCCAGCAGCTTATATCTGACAGGGGGGAGCCGCCAGCCCCAGCATTTT CASSLYLTGGSRQPQHF
TRBJ2-7 NA NA TRBV29-1 TGCAGCGCAAACAGGGAGCCCTACAACTACGAGCAGTACTTC CSANREPYNYEQYF
TRBJ1-2 NA TRBD1 TRBV10-2 TGCGCCAGCAGTGACAGGGGGCGAGACTATGGCTACACCTTC CASSDRGRDYGYTF
TRBJ2-5 NA NA TRBV7-2 TGTGCCAGCAGCCTAGGGAGCACCCAAGAGACCCAGTACTTC CASSLGSTQETQYF
TRBJ2-1 NA NA TRBV4-1 TGCGCCAGCAGGCCACCCGTATTCACCGGTGAGCAGTTCTTC CASRPPVFTGEQFF
TRBJ1-1 NA TRBD1 TRBV2 TGTGCCAGCAGTTACACAGGGGCCGCGAGGACTGAAGCTTTCTTT CASSYTGAARTEAFF
TRBJ1-2 NA TRBD1 TRBV18 TGTGCCAGCTCATCCTCCTTGGCCAGGGGGTTAGGCAACTATGGCTACACCTTC CASSSSLARGLGNYGYTF
TRBJ2-1 once TRBD2 TRBV4-1 TGCGCCAGCAGCGACGTCCGGCGGACTAGCGCTTACAATGAGCAGTTCTTC CASSDVRRTSAYNEQFF
TRBJ1-1 NA TRBD1 TRBV5-1 TGCGCCAGCAGCTTGGACAGGGGGCGAACTGAAGCTTTCTTT CASSLDRGRTEAFF
TRBJ1-1 NA TRBD1 TRBV5-4 TGTGCCAGCAGCGACCGACAGGGTCCGAACACTGAAGCTTTCTTT CASSDRQGPNTEAFF
TRBJ2-6 NA NA TRBV25-1 TGTGCCAGCAGTACGTTCCACAGCGCCAACGTCCTGACTTTC CASSTFHSANVLTF
TRBJ1-1 NA TRBD1 TRBV5-1 TGCGCCAGCAGCGAAAGGACAGGTGGTAACACTGAAGCTTTCTTT CASSERTGGNTEAFF
TRBJ2-5 NA NA TRBV18 TGTGCCAGCTCACCACTAGGGGGAACCCAGTACTTC CASSPLGGTQYF
TRBJ2-7 NA TRBD2 TRBV19 TGTGCCAGTAGTATTTACTCGCGGGGGGCGGGGGAGCAGTACTTC CASSIYSRGAGEQYF
TRBJ2-5 NA TRBD2 TRBV28 TGTGCCAGCGATTCTCCGTTGGCTAGCGGAGACACGCGGGAGACCCAGTACTTC CASDSPLASGDTRETQYF
TRBJ1-2 few NA TRBV5-1 TGCGCCAGCAGCTTTTCGGGCTATGGCTACACCTTC CASSFSGYGYTF
TRBJ2-7 NA NA TRBV5-1 TGCGCCAGCAGCTTGACTCACGAGCAGTACTTC CASSLTHEQYF
TRBJ2-5 NA TRBD1 TRBV29-1 TGCAGCGTTGAAACTAACCGACAGGGCTGGGAGACCCAGTACTTC CSVETNRQGWETQYF
TRBJ2-7 NA TRBD2 TRBV9 TGTGCCAGCAGCTCGAGTAGCGGGGGGGAAGGCTACGAGCAGTACTTC CASSSSSGGEGYEQYF
TRBJ1-5 NA NA TRBV19 TGTGCCAGTAGTATAGAGGGCAACCGCAATCAGCCCCAGCATTTT CASSIEGNRNQPQHF
TRBJ1-2 once NA TRBV6-1 TGTGCCAGCATAGAGAGGGATGGCTACACCTTC CASIERDGYTF
TRBJ2-5 NA NA TRBV18 TGTGCCAGCTCACCACCGGGAGGACGGGTGGGAGAGACCCAGTACTTC CASSPPGGRVGETQYF
TRBJ1-1 NA NA TRBV29-1 TGCAGCACGTTGACACAGCTGTCAATGAACACTGAAGCTTTCTTT CSTLTQLSMNTEAFF
TRBJ1-2 once NA TRBV7-2 TGTGCCAGCAGCAAAAGCTGGGGGGAATATGGCTACACCTTC CASSKSWGEYGYTF
TRBJ2-5 NA TRBD2 TRBV15 TGTGCCACCAGCAGAGACACGGGACTAGCGGTGGGAGAGACCCAGTACTTC CATSRDTGLAVGETQYF
TRBJ2-5 NA TRBD2 TRBV5-1 TGCGCCAGCAGCGCAAGTTGGGAGGCCCCCTGGGAGGGCCAGTACTTC CASSASWEAPWEGQYF
TRBJ1-4 NA TRBD1 TRBV10-3 TGTGCCATCAGTCGGGACAGCGGACCTGCAACTAATGAAAAACTGTTTTTT CAISRDSGPATNEKLFF
TRBJ2-6 NA TRBD1 TRBV12-5 TGTGCTAGTGGTTGGACCGGGACAGGGGGCTCTGGGGCCAACGTCCTGACTTTC CASGWTGTGGSGANVLTF